These 6 T cell receptor beta chains were all obtained from the same sample, sequenced in a study of graft-versus-host responses after intestinal transplantation. Sequencing was performed with immunoSEQ multiplex PCR; in TCRdb, only in-frame clones are kept and a portion is missing. The sample has about 8,000 clones, more than 25% seen once. The study plated approximately 200,000 CFSE-labeled responders with approximately 200,000 irradiated, violet-dye-labeled stimulators. The specimen was alloreactive CD8+ T cells from a mixed lymphocyte reaction culture, collected before intestinal transplant. The subset: CFSE-low proliferating T cells sorted from roughly six-day pre-transplant mixed lymphocyte reaction (GvH or HvG direction). Source of these receptors: a human patient who received an intestinal transplant.

This clone was counted a few times. This chain links TRBV27 with TRBJ1-2, with D unresolved. This CDR3 is 13 amino acids long. V lost 2 bases, J lost 5 bases, and 9 bases lay in between. CDR1 is MNHEY, CDR2 SMNVEV, per germline (reference sequence). CDR3 sequence reads: CASSLSFGYGYTF. Here the CDR3 DNA reads TGTGCCAGCAGTTTAAGTTTCGGGTATGGCTACACCTTC.

The chain is built from TRBV23-1 and TRBJ1-5, with 8 positions matching TRBD1. TRBV23-1 is flagged as an ORF with uncertain function. The CDR3 length is 21 residues. J lost 0 bases, V lost 6 bases, and 22 bases had no gene match. The CDR3: CASSPVRIGQGRDYSNQPQHF. The CDR3 DNA reads as TGCGCCAGCAGCCCGGTCCGTATAGGACAGGGTCGTGATTATAGCAATCAGCCCCAGCATTTT.

This sequence joins TRBV29-1 and TRBJ1-2; TRBD1 might be the D (6 bases). The CDR3 loop spans 13 amino acids. CDR1 and CDR2 (germline): SQVTM, ANQGSEA. V lost 6 bases, J lost 1 base, and 12 bases lay in between. The DNA for the CDR3 is TGCAGCGTCCATACAGGGAATAACTATGGCTACACCTTC. Translation: CSVHTGNNYGYTF. The full variable domain, in which reference TRBV29-1 and TRBJ1-2 provide the parts outside the CDR3, is SAVISQKPSRDICQRGTSLTIQCQVDSQVTMMFWYRQQPGQSLTLIATANQGSEATYESGFVIDKFPISRPNLTFSTLTVSNMSPEDSSIYLCSVHTGNNYGYTFGSGTRLTVV.

The V gene is TRBV6-1, the J gene TRBJ2-7, with D perhaps matching TRBD2 (6 bases). Trimming shortened V by 7 bases and J by 1 base, and 14 bases separated the two germline ends. The CDR3 runs 14 residues. Germline-derived CDR1 and CDR2 are MNHNS and SASEGT. CDR3 coding DNA: TGTGCCAGCAAATCAAGAGGAGGGTCCTACGAGCAGTACTTC. Residues: CASKSRGGSYEQYF.

The chain recombines TRBV30 with TRBJ2-5; TRBD2 is a possible D gene (7 bases). TRBJ2-7 matches the DNA end more closely, so the J call is doubtful. CDR1 is GTSNPN, CDR2 SVGIG, per germline (reference sequence). This CDR3 spans 13 amino acids. The CDR3 nucleotides are TGTGCCTGGTCCTGGGGGGGCCCCGACGAGCAGTACTTC. Its translation: CAWSWGGPDEQYF.

The chain couples TRBV4-1 to TRBJ1-6; 10 bases are a match to TRBD1. The CDR3 consists of 15 residues. Per the germline V gene, CDR1 is MGHRA and CDR2 is YSYEKL. V lost 4 bases to trimming and J lost 9 bases; unmatched junction nucleotides: 6. The CDR3, as DNA: TGCGCCAGCAGCCCCCGGGACAGGGGAATTTCACCCCTCCACTTT. This translates into CASSPRDRGISPLHF.